The 18 T cell receptor beta chains below all came from one sample that was sequenced in a study of blood T cell repertoires in COVID-19. The protocol was immunoSEQ multiplex PCR, while the TCRdb copy is restricted to in-frame clones and leaves out a portion. Of about 60,000 clones listed, about 80% are singletons. The sequenced sample was peripheral blood. Source of these receptors: a man over 45 with active or convalescent COVID-19.

J is TRBJ2-5 and V is TRBV5-1; 13 positions match TRBD2. This CDR3 comprises 17 residues. V shed 3 bases, J shed 5 bases, and the junction held 10 bases outside the gene matches. The germline gives CDR1 SGHRS, CDR2 YFSETQ. CDR3 residues: CASSSGTSGIVWETQYF. The DNA for the CDR3 is TGCGCCAGCAGCTCAGGGACTAGCGGGATAGTGTGGGAGACCCAGTACTTC.

The chain is built from TRBV4-2 and TRBJ2-7; 9 nucleotides agree with TRBD1. Germline CDR1 is LGHNA and CDR2 is YNFKEQ. The CDR3 runs to 15 residues. J was trimmed by 6 bases and V by 4 bases; bases with no gene match: 10. CDR3 sequence reads: CASSPLQGARGEQYF. The CDR3, as DNA: TGTGCCAGCAGCCCATTACAGGGGGCGCGGGGCGAGCAGTACTTC.

The genes are TRBV7-3 and TRBJ1-5; 10 bases agree with TRBD1. CDR3 length: 16 amino acids. Looked up from germline, CDR1 is SGHTA and CDR2 is FQGTGA. V lost 2 bases to trimming and J lost 5 bases; unmatched junction nucleotides: 6. CDR3 protein: CASSLQDRGTDQPQHF. DNA of the CDR3: TGTGCCAGCAGCTTACAGGACAGGGGGACAGATCAGCCCCAGCATTTT.

The chain uses TRBV10-3 and TRBJ2-3; D is possibly TRBD2 (5 bases). Per germline, CDR1 ENHRY and CDR2 SYGVKD. Trimming took off 3 bases at V and 8 bases at J, with 9 bases between the two ends. The CDR3 consists of 12 residues. CDR3 bases: TGTGCCATCAGTGAAATCGAGGGTACGCAGTATTTT. Translation: CAISEIEGTQYF.

J is TRBJ1-2 and V is TRBV2, with 9 bases fitting TRBD1. Germline CDR1 is SNHLY and CDR2 is FYNNEI. With V trimmed by 6 bases and J by 7 bases, 12 bases remained unmatched. The CDR3 has 15 amino acids. Written as DNA, the CDR3 is TGTGCCAGCAGCTATATAGGACAGGGGAGGTTTGGCTACACCTTC. This codes for CASSYIGQGRFGYTF.

The chain joins TRBV19 to TRBJ2-1, with 9 bases lining up with TRBD1. V was clipped by 7 bases and J by 5 bases; unmatched bases: 3. This CDR3 region has 13 residues. Germline V CDR1 and CDR2: LNHDA, SQIVND (reference sequence). The CDR3 loop is CASKQGANNEQFF. The CDR3 nucleotides read TGTGCCAGTAAACAGGGGGCCAACAATGAGCAGTTCTTC.

The rearrangement joins TRBV9 to TRBJ1-2; tentative D call: TRBD1 (5 bases). V lost 3 bases and J lost 5, with 14 bases in between. The CDR3 extends over 14 amino acids. CDR1 and CDR2 (germline): SGDLS, YYNGEE. The CDR3 here is CASSEGLGGYGYTF. Written as DNA, the CDR3 is TGTGCCAGCAGCGAGGGCCTGGGGGGGTATGGCTACACCTTC.

The chain has TRBV29-1 and TRBJ2-1; 7 nucleotides match TRBD2. The V gene's germline CDR1 is SQVTM and CDR2 ANQGSEA. CDR3 size: 14 residues. Losses at the gene ends were 7 bases for V and 10 bases for J; bases not matched to a gene: 16. The CDR3 loop reads CSGTQGRRGSEQFF. For the CDR3, the DNA is TGCAGCGGTACCCAGGGACGGCGGGGGTCCGAGCAGTTCTTC.

This clone has only one observation. This sequence joins TRBV12-3 or TRBV12-4 and TRBJ2-7; D is possibly TRBD1 (6 bases). Between the trimmed V and J ends, which lost 6 bases and 3 bases, there was a span of 12 bases. CDR3 length: 13 residues. Here the CDR3 DNA reads TGTGCCAGCAGCCCACAGGGCTTCTACGAGCAGTACTTC. Encoded protein: CASSPQGFYEQYF.

The chain links TRBV19 to TRBJ2-7; the match to TRBD1 covers 10 bases. The V gene's germline CDR1 is LNHDA and CDR2 SQIVND (reference sequence). This CDR3 region has 13 residues. Trimming removed 5 bases from V and 4 bases from J; junction bases left unmatched: 2. CDR3 sequence reads: CASSGQGVYEQYF. The CDR3 DNA reads TGTGCCAGTAGTGGACAGGGGGTTTACGAGCAGTACTTC.

For this clone: The sample holds other DNA sequences that translate to the same CDR3. This rearrangement joins TRBV3-1 (or the pseudogene TRBV3-2) to TRBJ1-1; tentative D call: TRBD1 (5 bases). Trimming shortened V by 4 bases and J by 1 base, and 7 bases separated the two germline ends. CDR3 length equals 13 residues. Germline V lookup: CDR1 LGHDT, CDR2 YNNKEL (reference sequence). The CDR3, as DNA: TGTGCCAGCAGCCGTGACAGGAACACTGAAGCTTTCTTT. Encoded protein: CASSRDRNTEAFF.

About this clone: Other DNA sequences in the same sample also yield this CDR3. The V and J genes are TRBV19 and TRBJ1-2, with a possible D match to TRBD1 (6 bases). This CDR3 has 13 residues. Germline CDR1 is LNHDA and CDR2 is SQIVND (reference sequence). V was clipped by 5 bases and J by 2 bases, with 9 bases between them. The CDR3 coding sequence is TGTGCCAGTAGTCCGCAGGGGAACTATGGCTACACCTTC. Its protein is CASSPQGNYGYTF.

The V call is TRBV7-9, the J call TRBJ2-1; TRBD2 agrees at 8 bases. Germline V lookup: CDR1 SEHNR, CDR2 FQNEAQ (reference sequence). Trimming cost V 0 bases and J 1 base; bases outside gene matches: 2. The CDR3 length is 16 residues. The DNA of the CDR3 is TGTGCCAGCAGCTTAGCAACTAGCGGATCCTACAATGAGCAGTTCTTC. It codes for CASSLATSGSYNEQFF.

The CDR3 spells CASSPQEGHNQPQHF. The CDR3 DNA reads TGTGCCAGCAGCCCTCAGGAGGGGCACAATCAGCCCCAGCATTTT. V usage is TRBV7-2 and J usage is TRBJ1-5; tentative D call: TRBD1 (5 bases). The germline V gene encodes CDR1 SGHTA and CDR2 FQGNSA. The CDR3 is 15 amino acids. V lost 5 bases, J lost 3 bases, and 14 bases lay in between.

The chain has TRBV3-1 (or the pseudogene TRBV3-2) and TRBJ1-4; 7 nucleotides line up with TRBD1. The junction had 2 bases not matched to a gene; V was cut back by 2 bases and J by 2 bases. Germline CDR1 LGHDT, CDR2 YNNKEL (reference sequence). The CDR3 is 15 amino acids. CDR3 in DNA: TGTGCCAGCAGCCAACTAGGGGGCACTAATGAAAAACTGTTTTTT. Its translation is CASSQLGGTNEKLFF.

The chain recombines TRBV10-1 with TRBJ2-2; TRBD2 matches at 7 bases. J lost 1 base, V lost 3 bases, and 5 bases had no gene match. The CDR3 is made up of 16 amino acids. Germline V lookup: CDR1 WNHNN, CDR2 SYGVQD (reference sequence). The CDR3 here is CASSESQRENTGELFF. CDR3 nucleotides: TGCGCCAGCAGTGAATCCCAGCGGGAGAACACCGGGGAGCTGTTTTTT.

The CDR3 loop reads CASSYSTGGGDGYTF. The CDR3 coding sequence is TGTGCCAGCAGTTACTCAACAGGGGGGGGTGATGGCTACACCTTC. J is TRBJ1-2 and V is TRBV6-5; the match to TRBD1 covers 8 bases. Germline CDR1 is MNHEY and CDR2 is SVGAGI. V was clipped by 0 bases and J by 6 bases; unmatched bases: 6. The CDR3 totals 15 residues.

This clone was seen a few times. The chain has TRBV12-3 or TRBV12-4 and TRBJ1-1; D unclear. Deletions cut 6 bases from V and 8 bases from J, with 13 bases between. This CDR3 has 12 residues. For the CDR3, the DNA is TGTGCCAGCAGACCCTCCACACGAGAAGCTTTCTTT. Encoded protein: CASRPSTREAFF.